This T cell receptor beta chain is from a study of cytomegalovirus exposure and HLA in healthy donors. PCR amplification relied on 60 Vbeta primers (plus 13 Jbeta primers). Sequencing was performed with immunoSEQ multiplex PCR; in TCRdb, only in-frame clones are kept and a portion is missing. Of 55,000 to 70,000 clones listed, 74% are singletons. The trim removed 8 bases at V and 0 bases at J, leaving 14 bases unmatched. The CDR3 length is 18 residues. Germline assignment: CDR1 MGHRA and CDR2 YSYEKL. In the case of this clone: Its antigen is unidentified.

Study results and limitations: Rare TCR sequences dominated, though some public TCRs recurred in many donors. Later genetic work tied a missense DCLRE1C variant to beta-chain V and J trimming. A few of the chains that were CMV-associated were confirmed in vitro to be specific for CMV antigens.

The sequence came from a woman aged 60 to 75 in good health and CMV-seropositive. The V call is TRBV4-1, the J call TRBJ2-2; 8 bases align to TRBD2. The sequencing input was PBMCs. The CDR3 DNA is TGCGCCAGCCGGGGGGGCCTGCTCGGCGGCTCGAACACCGGGGAGCTGTTTTTT. Translating it yields CASRGGLLGGSNTGELFF.